This T cell receptor (beta chain) was recovered during a study of blood T cell repertoires in COVID-19 (TCRdb year 2020). In terms of the full investigation: The collaborator samples originated in the United States, Italy and Spain and spanned the acute and convalescent phases of COVID-19. The prospective study material was composed of cDNA or gDNA derived from T cells, B-cell-depleted T cells, or PBMCs. Deeply sampled blood TCRbeta repertoires from subjects exposed to, actively infected with, or recovered from COVID-19 were included in the dataset. The repertoires were released in a freely available public database meant as a resource for research on the immune response to SARS-CoV-2. Samples were obtained from the ongoing ImmuneRACE study (first 160 participants) and from some 1,200 subjects provided by 6 global collaborators. Nearly every sample came with metadata listing a de-identified subject ID, COVID-19 status, age in years and sex. HLA class I and class II types, where available, came from metadata supplied by the sample provider rather than from assay-based typing.

Here is what the overall study found, with its caveats: The quantity of clinical and demographic metadata differed by source and by participant and was supplied without curation.

In regard to this clone: The antigen this receptor binds is unknown. No per-base quality is available; no much larger clone lies one base away.

The immunoSEQ Assay, a bias-controlled multiplex PCR, was used to amplify TCRbeta CDR3 regions from genomic DNA. Per the authors' processing: Nucleated cell counts per sample were estimated from amplification of reference gene primers within the assay. To quantify the absolute abundance of each unique TCRbeta CDR3 rearrangement, sequence reads were collapsed and filtered. Productive Simpson clonality was computed per sample as the square root of Simpson's diversity index over productive rearrangements. In TCRdb, the immuneACCESS table is reduced to in-frame sequences with V and J assigned. These tables do not hold every clone; where another copy was compared, an unresolved V gene accounts for under half, and the others remain unexplained. V, J and clone size were drawn from that table, and D and trimming were deduced from the DNA. The table for this sample lists about 45,000 clones; roughly 86% of them were counted only once. The ten largest make up roughly an eighth of the sample.

Whole blood was collected in K2EDTA tubes by collaborating institutions according to the institutions' own protocols. Collaborator samples were shipped for TCRbeta analysis as frozen whole blood, isolated PBMCs, or DNA extracted from either sample type. CDR1 and CDR2 were assigned from the germline V gene as SGHTA and FQGNSA. Inclusive of the bounding cysteine and phenylalanine, the CDR3 is 14 residues long. Only the CDR3 DNA stays, 42 bases, in frame from base 1. Relative to germline, V is 4 bases shorter and J is 7 bases shorter, with 13 bases between their ends. Sequencing was carried out using peripheral blood. This sequence originates from a human donor in a cohort sampled during active COVID-19. Recombination connected TRBV7-2 to TRBJ1-4, with the D gene not confidently named. The CDR3 protein is CASSSPAGGEKLFF. The nucleotide sequence is given as TGTGCCAGCAGCTCCCCGGCTGGAGGTGAAAAACTGTTTTTT.